The clone carrying this TCR beta chain is medium-sized within its sample. The data derive from a study of sequential checkpoint blockade in melanoma. The overall study: Each arm's sequence ended with maintenance nivolumab.

The repertoire was sequenced with immunoSEQ multiplex PCR; TCRdb's copy has only in-frame clones and lacks some. This table has 4,000 or so clones, roughly half appearing once. Described treatment: randomized to nivolumab then ipilimumab (arm A) or the reverse (arm B). Sequenced material: CD8+ T cells sorted from blood (inferred from file names), taken from a patient given nivolumab and ipilimumab in sequence. This TCR derives from a human donor with melanoma.

CDR3 nucleotides: TGCGCCAGCAGCCACACGACAGGGACGAGGTATGGCTACACCTTC. This sequence encodes CASSHTTGTRYGYTF. The gene calls are TRBV4-3 and TRBJ1-2, with 7 bases identical to TRBD1. J lost 5 bases, V lost 3 bases, and 9 bases had no gene match. From germline, CDR1 is LGHNA and CDR2 YSLEER. CDR3 length: 15 residues.